This T cell receptor beta chain appears in the sequencing data of a study of blood T cell repertoires in COVID-19. This CDR3 has 15 amino acids. The germline CDR1 and CDR2 sequences are SNHLY and FYNNEI. V shed 7 bases and J 7 bases; nucleotides not matched to a gene: 12. Sequenced by immunoSEQ multiplex PCR; TCRdb stores in-frame clones only, minus some. In the table there are a few hundred thousand clones, 85% of which are singletons. Sequencing input: PBMCs or T cells enriched from blood (not recorded which). The clonotype originates from a man aged 40-49 years who had recovered from COVID-19. J is TRBJ2-7 and V is TRBV2; 11 bases match TRBD2. DNA of the CDR3: TGTGCCAGCACCCTAGAGTTACTAGCGGGAGTTGAGCAGTACTTC. This sequence encodes CASTLELLAGVEQYF.